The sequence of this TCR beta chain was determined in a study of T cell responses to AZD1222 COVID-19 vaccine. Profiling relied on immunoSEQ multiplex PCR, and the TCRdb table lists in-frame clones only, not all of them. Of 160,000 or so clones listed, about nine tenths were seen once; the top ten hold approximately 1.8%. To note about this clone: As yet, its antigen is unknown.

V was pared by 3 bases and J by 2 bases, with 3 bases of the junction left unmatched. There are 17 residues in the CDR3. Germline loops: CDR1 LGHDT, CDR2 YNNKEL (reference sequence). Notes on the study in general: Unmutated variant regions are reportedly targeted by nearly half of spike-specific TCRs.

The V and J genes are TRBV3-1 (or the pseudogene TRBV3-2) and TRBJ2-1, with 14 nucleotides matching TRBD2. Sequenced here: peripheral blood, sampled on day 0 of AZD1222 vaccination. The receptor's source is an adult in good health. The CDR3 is CASSQGTSGSPYNEQFF. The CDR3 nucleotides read TGTGCCAGCAGCCAGGGGACTAGCGGGAGTCCCTACAATGAGCAGTTCTTC.